Listed below are T cell receptor beta chains from one sample, sequenced in a study of blood T cells in healthy people across ages. TCRdb reprocessed the 5' RACE reads via MiXCR and lists one record per CDR3 protein. The repertoire holds hundreds of thousands of distinct CDR3 sequences, with 40% to 65% as singletons. Sequencing input: blood. The receptors here all came from an elderly woman in good health. Each CDR3 is given with its conserved first and last residue. Fields, in order: clone size, J gene, V gene, D gene, CDR3 DNA, CDR3 protein. D genes are given only for firm matches. Not all rows give a size; the values are once, few, many and, for expanded clones, a class.

>.|TRBJ2-1|TRBV7-9|.
TGTGCCAGCAGCTTAGGATCGCTGCATGAGCAGTTCTTC
CASSLGSLHEQFF
>.|TRBJ1-6|TRBV20-1|.
TGCAGTGCTAGTACAGGGAGCGCGGATTCACCCCTCCACTTT
CSASTGSADSPLHF
>.|TRBJ1-1|TRBV7-2|.
TGTGCCAGCAGCTTCATGAAGGGACCCACTGAAGCTTTCTTT
CASSFMKGPTEAFF
>many|TRBJ2-3|TRBV25-1|.
TGTGCCAGCAGTGAATATGATCCCCACGATACGCAGTATTTT
CASSEYDPHDTQYF
>.|TRBJ1-1|TRBV19|.
TGTGCCAGTAGTCACATAGGGGACCTACCTCAAGCTTTCTTT
CASSHIGDLPQAFF
>many|TRBJ2-7|TRBV28|TRBD2
TGTGCCAGCGGAACTAGCGCCTACGAGCAGTACTTC
CASGTSAYEQYF
>.|TRBJ1-1|TRBV29-1|.
TGCAGAGGAGCTGGTCGCCGGTGGTGGAACACTGAAGCTTTCTTT
CRGAGRRWWNTEAFF
>few|TRBJ2-5|TRBV2|TRBD1
TGTGCCACCATGCGACAGGGGTTGGGGACCCAGTACTTC
CATMRQGLGTQYF
>once|TRBJ2-5|TRBV2|.
TGTGCCAGGGAAATTAGGACAGATCAAGAGACCCAGTACTTC
CAREIRTDQETQYF
>medium-sized|TRBJ2-7|TRBV7-9|.
TGTGCCAGCAGCTTACGGACGCGCTACGAGCAGTACTTC
CASSLRTRYEQYF
>many|TRBJ1-5|TRBV18|.
TGTGCCAGCTCACAGACCGGAGTGGATCAGCCCCAGCATTTT
CASSQTGVDQPQHF
>.|TRBJ2-3|TRBV5-1|TRBD2
TGCGCCAGCAGCGAGGGACTAGCGGGAGGAATCTCCACAGATACGCAGTATTTT
CASSEGLAGGISTDTQYF
>.|TRBJ2-1|TRBV7-2|.
TGTGCCAGCAGCTTAGATCTGGGTAATGAGCAGTTCTTC
CASSLDLGNEQFF
>many|TRBJ2-1|TRBV29-1|.
TGCAGCGTTGTGGCGGGCTGGAATGAGCAGTTCTTC
CSVVAGWNEQFF
>.|TRBJ2-5|TRBV10-3|.
TGTGCCATCAGTGTTAGTAGTTCATCGCTTTGGGAGACCCAGTACTTC
CAISVSSSSLWETQYF
>few|TRBJ2-3|TRBV5-1|.
TGCGCCAGCAGCTTAACGGCGGGTCTAGTGGTGGATACGCAGTATTTT
CASSLTAGLVVDTQYF
>.|TRBJ2-7|TRBV29-1|TRBD1
TGCAGCGTTAAACAGGGGGGTTACGAGCAGTACTTC
CSVKQGGYEQYF
>many|TRBJ2-7|TRBV30|.
TGTGCCTGGAGTGTAGGGGGGGCCTACGAGCAGTACTTC
CAWSVGGAYEQYF
>few|TRBJ2-2|TRBV27|TRBD2
TGTGCCAGCAGTCCCGGCGGGAGGACGTCAGGGGAGCTGTTTTTT
CASSPGGRTSGELFF
>.|TRBJ1-4|TRBV29-1|.
TGCAGCGTTGAAGCACATTCCTCGGGAAATGAAAAACTGTTTTTT
CSVEAHSSGNEKLFF
>.|TRBJ2-7|TRBV29-1|.
TGCAGCGTTGGACAGGTAGGAGGGGAGCAGTACTTC
CSVGQVGGEQYF
>.|TRBJ1-5|TRBV30|TRBD1
TGTGCCTGGAGTGGGGTGACAGGGGTTCAGCCCCAGCATTTT
CAWSGVTGVQPQHF
>.|TRBJ1-3|TRBV28|TRBD1
TGTGCCAGCAGTGCATCGGTCAGGGGGCTCGGAAACACCATATATTTT
CASSASVRGLGNTIYF
>.|TRBJ2-3|TRBV7-2|.
TGTGCCAGCAGCCCCGAGGTGTACAGATCTAGCACAGATACGCAGTATTTT
CASSPEVYRSSTDTQYF
>.|TRBJ2-3|TRBV4-2|TRBD1
TGTGCCAGCAGCCAAGATGGGACAGGGGGAGTCACAGATACGCAGTATTTT
CASSQDGTGGVTDTQYF
>few|TRBJ2-5|TRBV10-3|TRBD2
TGTGCCATCAGTGAGGCACGCAGGGAGGGAAATGAGCAGTACTTC
CAISEARREGNEQYF
>many|TRBJ1-2|TRBV4-2|.
TGTGCCAGCAGCCCACAGGATACAGCGACCTATGGCTACACCTTC
CASSPQDTATYGYTF
>.|TRBJ2-1|TRBV7-9|TRBD2
TGTGCCAGCAGGGGGATGGGACTAGCTAGCAATGAGCAGTTCTTC
CASRGMGLASNEQFF
>once|TRBJ2-3|TRBV6-5|.
TGTGCCAGCAGTATGGTCCCTGCCCTGAAAGATACGCAGTATTTT
CASSMVPALKDTQYF
>.|TRBJ1-2|TRBV10-3|.
TGTGCCATCAGCATGGACAGAAACTATGGCTACACCTTC
CAISMDRNYGYTF
>.|TRBJ1-1|TRBV3-1|.
TGTGCCAGCAGCCAGGAATCAGGGGCCGGGGCTTTCTTT
CASSQESGAGAFF
>few|TRBJ2-7|TRBV9|.
TGTGCCAGCAGCGCGAATCCGCTAGCGTCTGCCTACGAGCAGTACTTC
CASSANPLASAYEQYF
>.|TRBJ2-5|TRBV5-1|.
TGCACCAGCGGCCCTAATGAAGAGACCCAGTACTTC
CTSGPNEETQYF
>.|TRBJ2-5|TRBV6-2/TRBV6-3|.
TGTGCCAGCAGACACAGGGCTCGGCAAGAGACCCAGTACTTC
CASRHRARQETQYF
>once|TRBJ2-7|TRBV28|.
TGTGCCAGCAGTGAAGGCAGGGGAGGATCCTACGAGCAGTACTTC
CASSEGRGGSYEQYF
>few|TRBJ2-7|TRBV6-2/TRBV6-3|TRBD2
TGTGCCAGCAGTTACGGGACTAGCGGGAGATACGAGCAGTACTTC
CASSYGTSGRYEQYF
>.|TRBJ1-2|TRBV4-1|.
TGCGCCAGCAGCCAGCATGGACAGAATGGCTACACCTTC
CASSQHGQNGYTF
>.|TRBJ2-3|TRBV29-1|TRBD2
TGCAGCGTTGCGTTTCTAGCGGGGGGAGATACGCAGTATTTT
CSVAFLAGGDTQYF
>.|TRBJ1-3|TRBV6-5|.
TGTGCCAGCAGTTACATAGACAGAGTCGCAAACACCATATATTTT
CASSYIDRVANTIYF
>.|TRBJ2-5|TRBV7-3|.
TGTGCCAGCAGGGTGAGCGGGACACAAGAGACCCAGTACTTC
CASRVSGTQETQYF
>many|TRBJ2-7|TRBV12-3/TRBV12-4|TRBD1
TGTGCCAGCAGTTTACTACAGGGGAGCGAGCAGTACTTC
CASSLLQGSEQYF